Sequencing of this T cell receptor beta chain was carried out in a study of blood T cells in healthy people across ages (dated by TCRdb to about 2015). For context, the study as a whole: Template switching captured roughly one uniquely barcoded TCR beta cDNA molecule per two T cells in model experiments. Using the same blood draw, the study looked at two additional independent replicas of 1 million unique cDNA reads for two donors, one aged 18 to 30 and the other aged 80 or older. Donors were grouped into four age groups: young (average about 15 years), middle-aged (around 39), aged (approximately 58) and long-lived (approximately 82). To track age-related changes in TCR beta repertoire diversity, the study relied on deep sequencing normalized with unique cDNA molecular identifiers. To avoid experimental bias, donors of different ages were spread randomly across the sequencing lanes. The paper's findings and limits, for the study overall: Conclusive comparison of naive and antigen-experienced compartments was prevented by the profiling of bulk unsorted PBMCs. The long-lived group showed more naive CD4+ T cells, fewer expanded clones and increased TCR diversity than the aged group, suggesting age selection. Observed TCR beta diversity per million T cells fell roughly linearly with age, and a significant reduction was already apparent by age roughly 40. The percentage of naive T cells measured by flow cytometry correlated strongly with observed TCR beta diversity. Because the CMV infection status of the donors was unknown, age-related changes in expanded clonotypes may potentially have been confounded. Estimates of total diversity based on one million sequenced T cells were considered lower bounds and underestimates.

The CDR3 sequence holds 15 residues, the cysteine and phenylalanine included. The only DNA kept is the CDR3, 45 bases in frame from the first base. CDR1 and CDR2 were assigned from the germline V gene as MNHNS and SASEGT. Trimming removed 1 base from V and 2 bases from J, leaving 9 bases between the germline ends. The receptor library was made with 5' RACE. For sequencing, an Illumina HiSeq 2500 was employed. The second PCR ran for about 6 to 11 cycles and used a J-beta primer mix along with a sample-barcoded 5' primer. Each TCR beta cDNA molecule received a unique molecular identifier from a template-switch 5' adaptor carrying 12 random nucleotides. At least 2.5 million CDR3-containing paired-end reads were obtained from each sample. First-strand cDNA synthesis was performed from all RNA using the Mint cDNA synthesis kit, with priming by a TRBC-specific oligonucleotide. All cDNA was treated with uracil-DNA glycosylase and then went through a first 18-cycle PCR with the universal primers M1SS and BC2_uni_R. Per the authors' processing: For normalization, 1 million high-quality reads, each with a distinct molecular identifier, were randomly selected from each sample. Reads sharing molecular identifiers were discarded rather than binned into consensus sequences. CDR3 identification, clonotype clustering and error correction used MiTCR with a Q25 quality threshold and the strictest error-elimination algorithm. A nonparametric unseen species model with Euler transformation was used to estimate lower-bound total TCR beta diversity. In-frame beta chains were kept once TCRdb had trimmed the public reads at Q25 with fastp and called clones with MiXCR. One record per CDR3 amino acid sequence lists the most common genes and DNA. In this record, the V and J calls reflect TCRdb's handling and not the investigators' own analysis. Recorded for this sample are some 900,000 distinct CDR3 sequences; around 49% of them occurred a single time. The top ten clones comprise roughly 13% of the sample.

In the case of this clonotype: The antigen it recognizes is unknown. Nothing much larger sits one base from this clone, and base qualities are not available.

Systemically healthy Caucasian individuals from Russia, 39 in total and aged roughly 6 to 100 years, were included as donors. Ten milliliters of peripheral blood were collected from each donor into EDTA-treated Vacutainer tubes. Ficoll-Paque density-gradient centrifugation was used to isolate PBMCs, with at least 7 million per sample. Trizol reagent was used to extract total RNA from PBMCs, with at least 5 micrograms per sample. Naive CD45RAhigh/CD27high T cell percentages were measured by flow cytometry on a PBMC aliquot from every donor. Sequenced: blood. This sequence uses TRBV6-1 and TRBJ2-1, with no D gene named confidently. The clonotype comes from a man aged 25-40 years in good health. CDR3 reads: CASSEVPRTYNEQFF. The bases read TGTGCCAGCAGTGAAGTACCCCGAACCTACAATGAGCAGTTCTTC.